The 20 T cell receptor beta chains reported below all come from one sample, sequenced in a study of T cell repertoires in cytomegalovirus infection. These receptors have no known antigen. Each CDR3 protein is one row after TCRdb ran MiXCR on the reads. The data contain around 900,000 distinct CDR3 sequences, about a third of them singletons. Sequences were derived from cultured CD8+ T cells from PBMCs, sampled from culture after CMV antigen stimulation. All receptors come from a human donor in good health (CMV status not recorded). Some clones in this sample may be carry-over from other donors' samples.

V and J are TRBV20-1 and TRBJ1-6; TRBD1 aligns across 7 bases. The ends lost 5 bases at V and 8 bases at J; junction bases unmatched: 9. The CDR3 runs 14 residues. CDR1 is DFQATT, CDR2 SNEGSKA, per germline (reference sequence). The CDR3 DNA reads TGCAGTGCTTTCCTACAGGGGCTATATTCACCCCTCCACTTT. Protein product: CSAFLQGLYSPLHF.

J is TRBJ1-5 and V is TRBV27; D is ambiguous. This CDR3 comprises 15 residues. From germline, CDR1 is MNHEY and CDR2 SMNVEV (reference sequence). The V end was cut by 5 bases, the J end by 7 bases, with 18 bases between. Here the CDR3 DNA reads TGTGCCAGCAGTCGTGACGGAAATCGTGGGCAGCCCCAGCATTTT. It codes for CASSRDGNRGQPQHF.

V usage is TRBV11-2 and J usage is TRBJ2-1; possible D gene TRBD2, 6 bases. The ends were cut back, 5 bases at V and 0 bases at J, with 14 bases in the middle. The CDR3 consists of 16 residues. The germline gives CDR1 SGHAT, CDR2 FQNNGV. In DNA form, the CDR3 reads TGTGCCAGCAGCCCCAGGAGGCGGGGCTCCTACAATGAGCAGTTCTTC. It specifies CASSPRRRGSYNEQFF.

This clonotype was seen a few times. V usage is TRBV12-3 or TRBV12-4 and J usage is TRBJ1-3; 9 bases are a match to TRBD1. This CDR3 is built from 15 residues. V was pared by 7 bases and J by 7 bases, with 11 bases of the junction left unmatched. The CDR3 loop is CASTLTGGRHNTIYF. The CDR3 coding sequence is TGTGCCAGCACCCTGACAGGGGGGAGGCACAACACCATATATTTT.

The chain recombines TRBV7-9 with TRBJ2-6; D unresolved. Trimming left V 5 bases short and J 6 bases short, with 14 bases between. The CDR3 spans 15 residues. The germline V gene encodes CDR1 SEHNR and CDR2 FQNEAQ (reference sequence). The chain's CDR3 is CASSGPLDPANVLTF. For the CDR3, the DNA is TGTGCCAGCAGCGGCCCTCTTGATCCGGCCAACGTCCTGACTTTC.

The chain recombines TRBV7-9 with TRBJ1-2, with D unresolved. CDR3 size: 14 residues. Trimming took off 0 bases at V and 0 bases at J, with 5 bases between the two ends. The V gene's germline CDR1 is SEHNR and CDR2 FQNEAQ (reference sequence). As DNA, the CDR3 is TGTGCCAGCAGCTTAGCCCCAGCTAACTATGGCTACACCTTC. This translates into CASSLAPANYGYTF.

The chain has TRBV4-1 and TRBJ2-3; 9 positions match TRBD1. The CDR3 is 20 residues long. V gave up 1 base and J gave up 2 bases; unmatched junction bases: 16. CDR1 and CDR2 from the germline V gene are MGHRA and YSYEKL. This chain's CDR3 is CASSQGSGTGKWEDTDTQYF. The CDR3 nucleotides are TGCGCCAGCAGCCAAGGATCTGGGACAGGGAAGTGGGAGGACACAGATACGCAGTATTTT.

This clonotype was counted at least ten times. V is TRBV6-5 and J is TRBJ1-5; D gene unclear. The CDR3 loop spans 15 amino acids. With 0 bases removed from V and 1 base from J, the gap between germline ends came to 7 bases. The germline gives CDR1 MNHEY, CDR2 SVGAGI. This CDR3 reads CASSYSHDSNQPQHF. Written as DNA, the CDR3 is TGTGCCAGCAGTTACTCGCACGACAGCAATCAGCCCCAGCATTTT.

The rearrangement uses TRBV6-8 and TRBJ2-3, with 10 bases fitting TRBD2. The germline V gene has CDR1 MNHGY and CDR2 SAAAGT. The junction had 6 bases not matched to a gene; V was cut back by 6 bases and J by 6 bases. This CDR3 region has 14 residues. The CDR3 sequence is CASRNSGGLDTQYF. The CDR3 bases are TGTGCCAGCAGAAATAGCGGGGGGTTGGATACGCAGTATTTT.

This rearrangement joins TRBV27 to TRBJ1-5; maybe TRBD1 (5 bases). Looked up from germline, CDR1 is MNHEY and CDR2 is SMNVEV (reference sequence). The CDR3 is made up of 12 amino acids. Trimming left V 6 bases short and J 9 bases short, with 12 bases between. The CDR3, as DNA: TGTGCCAGCAGCCGGGGCTGGGGGCCCCAGCATTTT. It encodes CASSRGWGPQHF.

The chain couples TRBV27 to TRBJ2-2; TRBD1 matches at 7 bases. From germline, CDR1 is MNHEY and CDR2 SMNVEV (reference sequence). This CDR3 region has 21 residues. V shed 3 bases and J 5 bases; nucleotides not matched to a gene: 24. CDR3 sequence: CASSLPPEGAPSVEFTGELFF. The CDR3 DNA is TGTGCCAGCAGTTTGCCCCCCGAGGGGGCCCCCTCGGTTGAATTTACCGGGGAGCTGTTTTTT.

The chain couples TRBV4-1 to TRBJ1-1; D uncertain. V was pared by 0 bases and J by 5 bases, with 7 bases between. Per germline, CDR1 MGHRA and CDR2 YSYEKL. This CDR3 spans 13 amino acids. Written as DNA, the CDR3 is TGCGCCAGCAGCCAAGACGGTTGGACTGAAGCTTTCTTT. Translating gives CASSQDGWTEAFF.

This clonotype was observed a few times. This sequence joins TRBV6-5 and TRBJ2-1; D is tentatively TRBD1 or TRBD2 (5 bases each). Germline V gene data show CDR1 as MNHEY and CDR2 as SVGAGI. V was clipped by 1 base and J by 0 bases, with 10 bases between them. There are 16 residues in the CDR3. CDR3 sequence (DNA): TGTGCCAGCAGTTACTTAGCAGGGAGCTCCTACAATGAGCAGTTCTTC. Residues: CASSYLAGSSYNEQFF.

As to this clonotype: With a much larger clone just one base away, this may be a read error. V usage is TRBV7-9 and J usage is TRBJ2-7, with TRBD1 identical over 9 bases. Unmatched junction bases numbered 5, after V lost 6 bases and J lost 2 bases. The CDR3 spans 14 residues. Germline assignment: CDR1 SEHNR and CDR2 FQNEAQ (reference sequence). This chain's CDR3 is CASSGTGKTYEQYF. CDR3 nucleotide sequence: TGTGCCAGCAGTGGGACAGGGAAAACCTACGAGCAGTACTTC.

Ten or more counts support this clonotype. V usage is TRBV7-8 and J usage is TRBJ2-7, with D perhaps given as TRBD1 or TRBD2 (5 bases each). Germline assignment: CDR1 SGHVS and CDR2 FQNEAQ. V dropped 5 bases and J dropped 2 bases, with 13 bases sitting between them. CDR3 length: 14 amino acids. The CDR3 bases are TGTGCCAGCAGCATGGGACGGGGACCCTACGAGCAGTACTTC. Its translation is CASSMGRGPYEQYF.

In its sample, this clonotype was seen a few times. The chain recombines TRBV7-9 with TRBJ1-1; D gene uncertain. The CDR3 is 14 residues long. CDR1 and CDR2 from the germline V gene are SEHNR and FQNEAQ (reference sequence). V was trimmed by 6 bases and J by 3 bases, leaving 14 bases between them. For the CDR3, the DNA is TGTGCCAGCAGTCCTACCCTGGGGTACACTGAAGCTTTCTTT. This codes for CASSPTLGYTEAFF.

The CDR3 DNA follows: TGTGCCAGCAAGGAGACAGGGCCAAACACTGAAGCTTTCTTT. Its translation: CASKETGPNTEAFF. The chain has TRBV7-9 and TRBJ1-1, with 7 bases aligning to TRBD1. Per germline, CDR1 SEHNR and CDR2 FQNEAQ (reference sequence). This CDR3 is built from 14 residues. Unmatched junction bases numbered 7, after V lost 7 bases and J lost 2 bases.

This chain connects TRBV28 to TRBJ2-7; 8 nucleotides align to TRBD1. This CDR3 region has 13 residues. Germline loops: CDR1 MDHEN, CDR2 SYDVKM. Trimming took 4 bases from V and 5 from J; bases not matched to a gene: 4. The CDR3 sequence: CASSWTGTDEQYV. The CDR3, as DNA: TGTGCCAGCAGTTGGACAGGGACGGACGAGCAGTACGTC.

Only a few counts were recorded for this clonotype. The chain recombines TRBV12-5 with TRBJ2-7, with 8 positions matching TRBD1. Germline lookup yields CDR1 LGHNT and CDR2 FRNRAP. V gave up 4 bases and J gave up 0 bases; unmatched junction bases: 8. CDR3 size: 16 residues. The DNA of the CDR3 is TGTGCTAGTGGTTCATCCTCAGGGGGCCACTCCTACGAGCAGTACGTC. Translated: CASGSSSGGHSYEQYV.

V is TRBV9 and J is TRBJ2-2, with a tentative D call TRBD2 (6 bases). Germline lookup yields CDR1 SGDLS and CDR2 YYNGEE. Trimming took off 3 bases at V and 7 bases at J, with 10 bases between the two ends. CDR3 length: 13 amino acids. The CDR3 loop reads CASSEGTLGELFF. As DNA, the CDR3 is TGTGCCAGCAGCGAGGGGACTCTCGGGGAGCTGTTTTTT.